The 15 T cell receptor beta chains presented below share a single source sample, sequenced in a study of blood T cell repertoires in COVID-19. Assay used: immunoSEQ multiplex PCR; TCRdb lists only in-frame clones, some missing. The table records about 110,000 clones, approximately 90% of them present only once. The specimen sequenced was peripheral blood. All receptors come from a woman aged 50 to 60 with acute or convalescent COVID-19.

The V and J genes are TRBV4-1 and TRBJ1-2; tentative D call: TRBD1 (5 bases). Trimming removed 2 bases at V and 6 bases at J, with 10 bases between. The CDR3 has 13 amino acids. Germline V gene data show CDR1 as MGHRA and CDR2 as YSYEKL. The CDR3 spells CASSQQGRDGYTF. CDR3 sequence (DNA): TGCGCCAGCAGCCAACAGGGAAGAGATGGCTACACCTTC.

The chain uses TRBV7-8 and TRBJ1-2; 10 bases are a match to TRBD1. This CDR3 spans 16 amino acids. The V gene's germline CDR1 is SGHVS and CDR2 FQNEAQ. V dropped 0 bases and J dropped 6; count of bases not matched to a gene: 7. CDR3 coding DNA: TGTGCCAGCAGCTTAGCAAGGCGGGGGACAGGGGATGGCTACACCTTC. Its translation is CASSLARRGTGDGYTF. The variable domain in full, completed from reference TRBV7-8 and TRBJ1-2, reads GAGVSQSPRYKVAKRGQDVALRCDPISGHVSLFWYQQALGQGPEFLTYFQNEAQLDKSGLPSDRFFAERPEGSVSTLKIQRTQQEDSAVYLCASSLARRGTGDGYTFGSGTRLTVV.

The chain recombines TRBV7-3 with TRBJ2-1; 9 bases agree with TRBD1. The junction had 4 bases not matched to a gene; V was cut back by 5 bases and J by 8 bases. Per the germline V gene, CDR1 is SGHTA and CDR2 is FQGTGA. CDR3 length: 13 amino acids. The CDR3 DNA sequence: TGTGCCAGCAGCCCCACAGGGGGCGATGAGCAGTTCTTC. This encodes CASSPTGGDEQFF.

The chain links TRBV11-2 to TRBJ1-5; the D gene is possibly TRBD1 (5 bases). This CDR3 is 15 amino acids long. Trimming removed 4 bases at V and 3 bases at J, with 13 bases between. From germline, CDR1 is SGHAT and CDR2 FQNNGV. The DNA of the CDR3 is TGTGCCAGCAGCTCGAGTGACAGCGCCAATCAGCCCCAGCATTTT. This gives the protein CASSSSDSANQPQHF.

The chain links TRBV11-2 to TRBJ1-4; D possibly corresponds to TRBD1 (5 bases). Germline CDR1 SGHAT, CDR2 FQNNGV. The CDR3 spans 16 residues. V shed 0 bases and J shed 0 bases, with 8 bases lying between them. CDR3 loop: CASSLEETATNEKLFF. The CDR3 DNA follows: TGTGCCAGCAGCTTAGAGGAGACAGCAACTAATGAAAAACTGTTTTTT. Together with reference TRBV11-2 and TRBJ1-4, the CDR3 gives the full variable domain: EAGVAQSPRYKIIEKRQSVAFWCNPISGHATLYWYQQILGQGPKLLIQFQNNGVVDDSQLPKDRFSAERLKGVDSTLKIQPAKLEDSAVYLCASSLEETATNEKLFFGSGTQLSVL.

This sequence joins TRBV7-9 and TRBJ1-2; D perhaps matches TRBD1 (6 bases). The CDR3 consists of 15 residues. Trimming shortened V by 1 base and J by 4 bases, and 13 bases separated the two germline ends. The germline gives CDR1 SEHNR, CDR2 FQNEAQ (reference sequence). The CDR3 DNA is TGTGCCAGCAGCTTAGAGGGACACGCTAGCTATGGCTACACCTTC. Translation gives CASSLEGHASYGYTF.

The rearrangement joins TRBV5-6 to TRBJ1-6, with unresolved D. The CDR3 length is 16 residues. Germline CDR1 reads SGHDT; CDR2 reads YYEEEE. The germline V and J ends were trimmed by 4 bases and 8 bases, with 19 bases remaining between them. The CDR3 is CASSRDSGSLDSPLHF. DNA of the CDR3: TGTGCCAGCAGCCGGGATTCCGGCAGTCTTGATTCACCCCTCCACTTT.

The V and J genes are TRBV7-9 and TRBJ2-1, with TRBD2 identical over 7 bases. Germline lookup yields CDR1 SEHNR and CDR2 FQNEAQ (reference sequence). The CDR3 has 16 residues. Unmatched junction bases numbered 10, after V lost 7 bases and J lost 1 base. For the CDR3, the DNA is TGTGCCAGCAAAGGGGCTAGCGGCTCGTCCTACAATGAGCAGTTCTTC. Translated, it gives CASKGASGSSYNEQFF.

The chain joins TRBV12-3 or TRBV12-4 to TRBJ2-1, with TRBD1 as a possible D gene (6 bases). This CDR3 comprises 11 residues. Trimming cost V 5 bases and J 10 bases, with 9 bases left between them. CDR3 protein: CASSPDREQFF. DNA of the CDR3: TGTGCCAGCAGTCCAGACAGGGAGCAGTTCTTC.

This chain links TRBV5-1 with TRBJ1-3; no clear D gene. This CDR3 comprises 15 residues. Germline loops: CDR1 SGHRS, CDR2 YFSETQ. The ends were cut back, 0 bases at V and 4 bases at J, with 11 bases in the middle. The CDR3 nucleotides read TGCGCCAGCAGCTTGGCCGCGAGGGTCGGAAACACCATATATTTT. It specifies CASSLAARVGNTIYF.

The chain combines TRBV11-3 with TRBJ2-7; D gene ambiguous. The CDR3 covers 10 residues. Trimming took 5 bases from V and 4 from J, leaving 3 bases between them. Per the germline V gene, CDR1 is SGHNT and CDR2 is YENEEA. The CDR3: CASSQYEQYF. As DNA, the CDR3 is TGTGCCAGCAGCCAATACGAGCAGTACTTC. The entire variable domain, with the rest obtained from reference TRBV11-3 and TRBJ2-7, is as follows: EAGVVQSPRYKIIEKKQPVAFWCNPISGHNTLYWYLQNLGQGPELLIRYENEEAVDDSQLPKDRFSAERLKGVDSTLKIQPAELGDSAVYLCASSQYEQYFGPGTRLTVT.

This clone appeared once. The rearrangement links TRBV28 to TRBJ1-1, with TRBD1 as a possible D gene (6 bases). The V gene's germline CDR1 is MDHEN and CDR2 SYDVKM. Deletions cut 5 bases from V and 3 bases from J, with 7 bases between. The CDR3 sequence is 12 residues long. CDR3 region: CASSRTDTEAFF. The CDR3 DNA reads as TGTGCCAGCAGTCGGACAGACACTGAAGCTTTCTTT.

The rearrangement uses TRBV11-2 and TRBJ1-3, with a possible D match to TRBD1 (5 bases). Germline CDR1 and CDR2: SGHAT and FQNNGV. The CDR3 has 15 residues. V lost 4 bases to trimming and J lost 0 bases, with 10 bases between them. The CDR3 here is CASSSGLNSGNTIYF. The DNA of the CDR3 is TGTGCCAGCAGCTCGGGACTAAACTCTGGAAACACCATATATTTT.

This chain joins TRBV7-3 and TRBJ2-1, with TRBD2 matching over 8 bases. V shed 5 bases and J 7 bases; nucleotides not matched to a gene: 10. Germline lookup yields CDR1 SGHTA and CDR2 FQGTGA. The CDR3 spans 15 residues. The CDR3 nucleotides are TGTGCCAGCAGCCCTCTTGGACTAGCTGGGAATGAGCAGTTCTTC. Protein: CASSPLGLAGNEQFF.

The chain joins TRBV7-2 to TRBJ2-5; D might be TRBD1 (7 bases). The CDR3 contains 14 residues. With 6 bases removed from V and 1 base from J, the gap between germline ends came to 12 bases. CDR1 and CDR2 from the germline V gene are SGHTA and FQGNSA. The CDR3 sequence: CASRRQGGQETQYF. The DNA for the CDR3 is TGTGCCAGCAGACGCCAGGGGGGCCAAGAGACCCAGTACTTC.